The 23 T cell receptor beta chains below were found in one sample sequenced in a study of graft-versus-host responses after intestinal transplantation. These receptors' antigens are unknown. This table comes from immunoSEQ multiplex PCR, and its TCRdb copy is limited to in-frame clones, with some not included. The sample shows around 120,000 clones, approximately 90% of them seen only once. The specimen comprised unstimulated CD4+ T cells sorted from spleen or lymph node cells, sampled before intestinal transplant. The receptor source for this set is a human donor who received an intestinal transplant.

The chain has TRBV9 and TRBJ2-2; 10 nucleotides match TRBD1. Trimming took 4 bases from V and 6 from J; bases not matched to a gene: 9. CDR3 length: 16 residues. CDR1 and CDR2 (germline): SGDLS, YYNGEE. The DNA of the CDR3 is TGTGCCAGCAGCCCCCGCCTCGGGACAGGGGCCGGGGAGCTGTTTTTT. It specifies CASSPRLGTGAGELFF.

The chain has TRBV11-3 and TRBJ2-1; 8 bases map to TRBD1. The CDR3 loop spans 15 amino acids. CDR1 is SGHNT and CDR2 is YENEEA in the germline V gene. Germline trimming cut 0 bases from V and 3 bases from J; bases unmatched to any gene: 1. The chain's CDR3 is CASSLDRGHYNEQFF. The CDR3 DNA reads TGTGCCAGCAGCTTAGACAGGGGGCACTACAATGAGCAGTTCTTC.

The chain employs TRBV5-5 and TRBJ1-5; 9 bases fit TRBD1. V trimming: 4 bases; J trimming: 5 bases; junction bases outside the gene matches: 22. The CDR3 consists of 20 residues. Germline V gene data show CDR1 as SGHKS and CDR2 as YYEKEE (reference sequence). The CDR3 DNA reads as TGTGCCAGCAGCCCCTCCCCCCGGGACAGGGCGCCAGCGCACCATCAGCCCCAGCATTTT. Translation gives CASSPSPRDRAPAHHQPQHF.

The rearrangement uses TRBV29-1 and TRBJ2-5; TRBD2 might be the D (5 bases). The length of the CDR3 is 15 residues. V was trimmed by 5 bases and J by 1 base, leaving 17 bases between them. Germline V gene sequence: CDR1 SQVTM, CDR2 ANQGSEA. CDR3 in amino acids: CSVIPRGRVQETQYF. DNA for the CDR3: TGCAGCGTTATCCCCCGGGGTAGGGTCCAAGAGACCCAGTACTTC.

CDR3 sequence: CASIASENTEAFF. For the CDR3, the DNA is TGTGCCAGCATAGCCTCAGAGAACACTGAAGCTTTCTTT. The chain carries TRBV2 and TRBJ1-1; D remains unclear. CDR3 length: 13 residues. The germline CDR1 and CDR2 sequences are SNHLY and FYNNEI. Trimming removed 7 bases from V and 1 base from J, with 10 bases in between.

The gene calls are TRBV7-2 and TRBJ1-2; D gene unclear. Germline V gene lookup returns CDR1 SGHTA and CDR2 FQGNSA. Trimming stripped 4 bases from V and 7 bases from J, with 10 bases between. The CDR3 consists of 12 residues. This CDR3 is CASSSFPGGYTF. CDR3 sequence (DNA): TGTGCCAGCAGCTCCTTCCCCGGTGGCTACACCTTC.

The chain is built from TRBV4-3 and TRBJ2-1, with D maybe TRBD1 (5 bases). This CDR3 spans 13 amino acids. Per the germline V gene, CDR1 is LGHNA and CDR2 is YSLEER. V lost 0 bases to trimming and J lost 12 bases, with 12 bases between them. The CDR3 spells CASSQDKGIGQFF. For the CDR3, the DNA is TGCGCCAGCAGCCAAGATAAGGGGATAGGGCAGTTCTTC.

This rearrangement joins TRBV7-3 to TRBJ2-5; 8 nucleotides align to TRBD1. With 4 bases clipped from V and 4 bases from J, the junction kept 8 bases outside the gene matches. The germline V gene encodes CDR1 SGHTA and CDR2 FQGTGA. The CDR3 contains 15 residues. The CDR3 protein is CASSSGQGRGETQYF. Here the CDR3 DNA reads TGTGCCAGCAGCTCCGGACAGGGACGGGGAGAGACCCAGTACTTC.

The rearrangement uses TRBV28 and TRBJ2-7, with D tentatively TRBD1 (6 bases). Germline-derived CDR1 and CDR2 are MDHEN and SYDVKM. Trimming shortened V by 3 bases and J by 3 bases, and 12 bases separated the two germline ends. The CDR3 totals 14 residues. CDR3 in DNA: TGTGCCAGCAGTTTCCGCGCCAGGGGCTACGAGCAGTACTTC. Encoded protein: CASSFRARGYEQYF.

This clone was counted once. The V gene is TRBV18, the J gene TRBJ2-1, with 8 bases aligning to TRBD1. The length of the CDR3 is 14 residues. With 6 bases clipped from V and 5 bases from J, the junction kept 6 bases outside the gene matches. Germline V gene sequence: CDR1 KGHSH, CDR2 LQKENI. The CDR3 reads CASSRTGKDNEQFF. The CDR3 DNA is TGTGCCAGCTCCCGGACAGGGAAGGACAATGAGCAGTTCTTC.

The J gene is TRBJ1-5, the V gene TRBV18; D gene unclear. V was cut by 4 bases and J by 5 bases, with 12 bases left in between. Germline lookup yields CDR1 KGHSH and CDR2 LQKENI. This CDR3 spans 14 amino acids. The DNA of the CDR3 is TGTGCCAGCTCACATCAGGCTTCGGATCAGCCCCAGCATTTT. This translates into CASSHQASDQPQHF.

This sequence joins TRBV6-6 and TRBJ2-7; 7 bases are a match to TRBD2. Germline assignment: CDR1 MNHNY and CDR2 SVGAGI (reference sequence). J was trimmed by 5 bases and V by 6 bases; bases with no gene match: 7. This CDR3 spans 13 amino acids. CDR3 region: CASRAGLLDEQYF. CDR3 DNA: TGTGCCAGCAGAGCGGGACTACTCGACGAGCAGTACTTC.

This chain links TRBV4-1 with TRBJ1-5, with unresolved D. The CDR3 has 16 amino acids. Germline loops: CDR1 MGHRA, CDR2 YSYEKL. V was pared by 1 base and J by 1 base, with 11 bases between. The chain's CDR3 is CASSQVWASSNQPQHF. The CDR3 DNA reads as TGCGCCAGCAGCCAAGTGTGGGCCTCAAGCAATCAGCCCCAGCATTTT.

The chain links TRBV18 to TRBJ1-2; 11 bases fit TRBD1. From germline, CDR1 is KGHSH and CDR2 LQKENI. Trimming cost V 3 bases and J 6 bases; bases outside gene matches: 6. CDR3 length equals 15 residues. The CDR3: CASSPLDRGLDGYTF. The DNA of the CDR3 is TGTGCCAGCTCACCCCTGGACAGGGGGCTGGATGGCTACACCTTC.

On this clone itself: Other DNA sequences in the sample encode the same CDR3. V gene TRBV5-1 combines with J gene TRBJ1-1; a possible D gene is TRBD1 (5 bases). The CDR3 runs 14 residues. Trimming left V 2 bases short and J 4 bases short, with 12 bases between. Germline V lookup: CDR1 SGHRS, CDR2 YFSETQ. CDR3 nucleotide sequence: TGCGCCAGCAGCTTATTGGGGGGAGGCACTGAAGCTTTCTTT. Translating it yields CASSLLGGGTEAFF.

The V gene is TRBV19, the J gene TRBJ2-7; the match to TRBD2 covers 9 bases. CDR3 length: 16 residues. The trim removed 5 bases at V and 2 bases at J, leaving 10 bases unmatched. Germline values: CDR1 LNHDA, CDR2 SQIVND (reference sequence). The CDR3 protein is CASSPLAGARTYEQYF. For the CDR3, the DNA is TGTGCCAGTAGTCCATTAGCGGGGGCGCGTACCTACGAGCAGTACTTC.

The chain combines TRBV4-1 with TRBJ2-1; D is possibly TRBD1 (5 bases). The length of the CDR3 is 17 residues. Germline CDR1 reads MGHRA; CDR2 reads YSYEKL. V gave up 2 bases and J gave up 9 bases, with 23 bases separating them. The CDR3 DNA is TGCGCCAGCAGCCAAACCCCTCCCAGGGTTTGGGCGATTGAGCAGTTCTTC. Translating gives CASSQTPPRVWAIEQFF.

The V call is TRBV5-4, the J call TRBJ2-1, with TRBD1 matching over 9 bases. The CDR3 contains 16 residues. Per the germline V gene, CDR1 is SGHNT and CDR2 is YYREEE (reference sequence). Trimming at V came to 2 bases and at J to 2 bases, leaving 5 bases not matched to a gene. DNA for the CDR3: TGTGCCAGCAGCTTCCCAAGGACAGGGGCCTACAATGAGCAGTTCTTC. It encodes CASSFPRTGAYNEQFF.

This clone has more than one count but fewer than ten. This rearrangement joins TRBV7-9 to TRBJ2-3; 16 bases line up with TRBD2. Germline V lookup: CDR1 SEHNR, CDR2 FQNEAQ (reference sequence). V lost 3 bases, J lost 4 bases, and 7 bases stayed unmatched. The CDR3 consists of 18 residues. The CDR3 bases are TGTGCCAGCAGCTTGCCAAAGGGACTAGCGGGGGGGCCAGATACGCAGTATTTT. Translated: CASSLPKGLAGGPDTQYF.

The chain has TRBV18 and TRBJ2-3, with D possibly being TRBD2 (6 bases). The germline V and J ends were trimmed by 6 bases and 6 bases, with 13 bases remaining between them. There are 13 residues in the CDR3. Germline CDR1 reads KGHSH; CDR2 reads LQKENI. The CDR3 protein is CASSPTRADTQYF. The CDR3, as DNA: TGTGCCAGCTCCCCGACTAGGGCGGATACGCAGTATTTT.

The gene calls are TRBV7-9 and TRBJ2-5; D is possibly TRBD2 (5 bases). This CDR3 comprises 13 residues. Trimming cost V 3 bases and J 7 bases, with 12 bases left between them. In germline, CDR1 is SEHNR, CDR2 FQNEAQ (reference sequence). The CDR3 region is CASSFWPGGTQYF. The CDR3 nucleotides read TGTGCCAGCAGCTTTTGGCCCGGAGGGACCCAGTACTTC. Full variable domain (rest looked up from reference TRBV7-9 and TRBJ2-5): DTGVSQNPRHKITKRGQNVTFRCDPISEHNRLYWYRQTLGQGPEFLTYFQNEAQLEKSRLLSDRFSAERPKGSFSTLEIQRTEQGDSAMYLCASSFWPGGTQYFGPGTRLLVL.

The CDR3, as DNA: TGCGCCAGCAGCCAAGAGGGAGGGGGTAATCAGCCCCAGCATTTT. Translation gives CASSQEGGGNQPQHF. The rearrangement uses TRBV4-1 and TRBJ1-5; a weak D match, TRBD1 (6 bases). The CDR3 length is 15 residues. In germline, CDR1 is MGHRA, CDR2 YSYEKL. V shed 0 bases and J shed 4 bases, with 10 bases lying between them.

J is TRBJ1-2 and V is TRBV9; D possibly corresponds to TRBD1 (6 bases). Trimming stripped 3 bases from V and 4 bases from J, with 13 bases between. This CDR3 is built from 14 residues. Germline V CDR1 and CDR2: SGDLS, YYNGEE. The CDR3 coding sequence is TGTGCCAGCAGCGCCCAGGGGCATCCCTATGGCTACACCTTC. This sequence encodes CASSAQGHPYGYTF. Looking up the rest from reference TRBV9 and TRBJ1-2 gives the full variable domain: DSGVTQTPKHLITATGQRVTLRCSPRSGDLSVYWYQQSLDQGLQFLIQYYNGEERAKGNILERFSAQQFPDLHSELNLSSLELGDSALYFCASSAQGHPYGYTFGSGTRLTVV.